The rows below give T cell receptor beta chains drawn from one sample of a study of blood T cell repertoires in COVID-19. Repertoires were generated with immunoSEQ multiplex PCR, while TCRdb's copy carries only in-frame clones and drops some. The sample lists around 250,000 clones, approximately 90% occurring once. Specimen: PBMCs or T cells enriched from blood (not recorded which). These receptor sequences come from a woman aged 25 to 39 who had recovered from COVID-19. CDR3s leave out the opening cysteine and the closing phenylalanine or tryptophan. Fields, in order: D gene, J gene, V gene, CDR3 protein. The D gene is left open where the match is weak.

NA,TRBJ1-5,TRBV5-4,ASSWALSPRGNQPQH
NA,TRBJ1-3,TRBV30,AWSFLTGNTIY
NA,TRBJ1-1,TRBV4-1,ASSRLSGQTMNTEAF
TRBD1,TRBJ2-1,TRBV27,ASSLTAQGWNEQF
TRBD1,TRBJ1-5,TRBV4-2,ASSQTGGIGNQPQH
TRBD1,TRBJ2-7,TRBV12-3/TRBV12-4,ASTWTGSYEQY
TRBD2,TRBJ2-1,TRBV18,ASSPPSGSANEQF
NA,TRBJ1-6,TRBV18,ASSAGATGNSPLH
NA,TRBJ1-3,TRBV29-1,SAATGITGNTIY
NA,TRBJ1-3,TRBV6-5,ASISSGNTIY
NA,TRBJ1-4,TRBV2,ASKGRQGMLSLF
TRBD1,TRBJ2-2,TRBV11-1,ASSPGQGNTGELF
NA,TRBJ1-2,TRBV7-2,ASSFSERGYT
NA,TRBJ2-5,TRBV30,AWKEGGETQY
NA,TRBJ1-1,TRBV7-9,ASRRNGGMNTEAF
TRBD2,TRBJ2-7,TRBV6-5,ASGTSGRAVQQY
NA,TRBJ2-1,TRBV30,AWSAGGGEQF
NA,TRBJ2-7,TRBV18,ASSPLTGYEQY
TRBD1,TRBJ2-3,TRBV19,ATLPQGVTDTQY
TRBD1,TRBJ1-1,TRBV2,ASTPDRGAF
NA,TRBJ1-2,TRBV4-3,ASSQDRSGLGYGYT
NA,TRBJ1-2,TRBV19,ASSDQQGNYGYT
TRBD1,TRBJ2-7,TRBV10-3,AISERGQGAIYEQY
TRBD1,TRBJ2-7,TRBV19,ASSINAGGGYEQY
TRBD1,TRBJ1-2,TRBV6-2/TRBV6-3,ASSYRDRGAVNYGYT
TRBD1,TRBJ1-1,TRBV5-4,ASSSKGQGWRAF
TRBD2,TRBJ2-1,TRBV3-1/TRBV3-2,ASSQEPTSGSRNEQF
NA,TRBJ1-2,TRBV2,ASSENTGTYYGYT
NA,TRBJ1-5,TRBV6-5,ASSYSSPGDQPQH
NA,TRBJ2-1,TRBV24-1,ATSDYGAGPYNEQF
NA,TRBJ2-1,TRBV4-1,ASSQDREQITYNEQF
TRBD2,TRBJ2-7,TRBV4-3,ASSQYAGEYEQY
NA,TRBJ1-1,TRBV27,ASSFLPGRSEAF
NA,TRBJ1-2,TRBV3-1/TRBV3-2,ASSQIVGPGT
NA,TRBJ1-1,TRBV6-5,ASSYSDRYAAF
TRBD2,TRBJ2-3,TRBV27,ASSSTSGRDTQY
TRBD2,TRBJ2-1,TRBV24-1,ATSDQAGGQNEQF
NA,TRBJ2-1,TRBV7-9,ASSRRAGKHNEQF
TRBD1,TRBJ1-2,TRBV29-1,SGQQGDDRYT
NA,TRBJ2-1,TRBV28,ASSLGSTGTSSYNEQF
NA,TRBJ2-5,TRBV4-3,ASSQSARDQETQY
TRBD1,TRBJ2-2,TRBV29-1,SARTGANTGELF
TRBD2,TRBJ2-7,TRBV19,ASSTGTSGSYEQY
TRBD1,TRBJ2-7,TRBV28,ASRTGTGLYEQY
NA,TRBJ2-4,TRBV28,ASSLSAKNIQY
NA,TRBJ2-1,TRBV24-1,ATSDFPPTGSHNLDEQF
NA,TRBJ2-1,TRBV7-3,ASSLRADIYNEQF
TRBD2,TRBJ2-1,TRBV5-8,ASRGLAGGPGGNEQF
NA,TRBJ2-1,TRBV4-3,ASSQDPDSYYNEQF
NA,TRBJ2-3,TRBV5-1,ASSLGEDTQY
NA,TRBJ2-1,TRBV4-1,ASSQDGIRSNEQF